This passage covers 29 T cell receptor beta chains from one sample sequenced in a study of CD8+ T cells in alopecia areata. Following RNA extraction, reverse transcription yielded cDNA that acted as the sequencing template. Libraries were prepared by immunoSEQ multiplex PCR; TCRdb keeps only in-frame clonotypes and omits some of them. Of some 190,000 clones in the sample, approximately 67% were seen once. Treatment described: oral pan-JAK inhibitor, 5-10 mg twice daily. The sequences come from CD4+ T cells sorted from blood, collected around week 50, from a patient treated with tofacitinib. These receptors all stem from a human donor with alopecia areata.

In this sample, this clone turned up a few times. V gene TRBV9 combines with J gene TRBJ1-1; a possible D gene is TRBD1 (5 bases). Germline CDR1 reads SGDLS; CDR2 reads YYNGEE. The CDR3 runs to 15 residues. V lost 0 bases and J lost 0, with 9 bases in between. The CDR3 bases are TGTGCCAGCAGCGTAGTTCGACAGATGAACACTGAAGCTTTCTTT. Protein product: CASSVVRQMNTEAFF.

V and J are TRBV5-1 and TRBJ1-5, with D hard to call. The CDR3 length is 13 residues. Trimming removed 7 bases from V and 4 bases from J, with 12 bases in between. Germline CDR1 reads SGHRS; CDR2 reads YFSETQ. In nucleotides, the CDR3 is TGCGCCAGCTCCGGCGGGGAGAATCAGCCCCAGCATTTT. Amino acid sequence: CASSGGENQPQHF.

CDR3 region: CSVETGPNTGELFF. The CDR3 DNA is TGCAGCGTTGAAACAGGTCCGAACACCGGGGAGCTGTTTTTT. The chain carries TRBV29-1 and TRBJ2-2; D is perhaps TRBD1 (5 bases). The CDR3 is 14 residues long. V lost 2 bases and J lost 0, with 7 bases in between. Germline values: CDR1 SQVTM, CDR2 ANQGSEA.

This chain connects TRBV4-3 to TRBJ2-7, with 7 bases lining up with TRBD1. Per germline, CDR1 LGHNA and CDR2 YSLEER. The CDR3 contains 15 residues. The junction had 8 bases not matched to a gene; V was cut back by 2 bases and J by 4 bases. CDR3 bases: TGCGCCAGCAGCCAAAAGGAAGGGGGCGGATACGAGCAGTACTTC. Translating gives CASSQKEGGGYEQYF.

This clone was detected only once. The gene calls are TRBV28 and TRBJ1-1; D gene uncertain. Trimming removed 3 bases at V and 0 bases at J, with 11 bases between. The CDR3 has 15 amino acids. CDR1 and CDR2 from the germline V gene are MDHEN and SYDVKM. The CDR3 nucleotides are TGTGCCAGCAGTTTGAATCAGTTTATGAACACTGAAGCTTTCTTT. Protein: CASSLNQFMNTEAFF.

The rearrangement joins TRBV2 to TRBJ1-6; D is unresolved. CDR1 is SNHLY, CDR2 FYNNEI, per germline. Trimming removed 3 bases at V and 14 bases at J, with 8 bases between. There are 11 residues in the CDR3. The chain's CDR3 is CASSEVVTLHF. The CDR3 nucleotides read TGTGCCAGCAGTGAGGTGGTCACCCTCCACTTT.

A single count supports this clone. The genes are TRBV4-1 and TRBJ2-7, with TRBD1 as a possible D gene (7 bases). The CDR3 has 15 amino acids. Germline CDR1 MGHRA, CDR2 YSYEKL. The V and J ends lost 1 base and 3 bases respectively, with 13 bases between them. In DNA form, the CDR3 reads TGCGCCAGCAGCCAAGTGGCGGGACAGAACTACGAGCAGTACTTC. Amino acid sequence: CASSQVAGQNYEQYF.

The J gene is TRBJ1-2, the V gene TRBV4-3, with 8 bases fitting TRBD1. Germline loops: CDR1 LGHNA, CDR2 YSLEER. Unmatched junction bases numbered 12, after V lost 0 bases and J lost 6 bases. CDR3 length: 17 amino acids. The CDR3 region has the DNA TGCGCCAGCAGCCAAGATTTTTCGGGACAGGAGAGAGATGGCTACACCTTC. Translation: CASSQDFSGQERDGYTF.

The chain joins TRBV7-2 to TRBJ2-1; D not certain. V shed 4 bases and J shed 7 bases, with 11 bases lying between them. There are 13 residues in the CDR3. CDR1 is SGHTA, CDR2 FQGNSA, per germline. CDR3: CASSSRFPNEQFF. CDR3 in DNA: TGTGCCAGCAGCTCCAGGTTTCCGAATGAGCAGTTCTTC.

The CDR3 region has the DNA TGTGCCTGGAGTGTTGAGGGGGCCAACGTCCTGACTTTC. It yields the protein CAWSVEGANVLTF. The V gene is TRBV30, the J gene TRBJ2-6; D is unresolved. The V gene lost 0 bases and the J gene lost 4 bases, with 4 bases spanning the gap. Germline-derived CDR1 and CDR2 are GTSNPN and SVGIG (reference sequence). This CDR3 spans 13 amino acids. The full variable domain, in which reference TRBV30 and TRBJ2-6 provide the parts outside the CDR3, is SQTIHQWPATLVQPVGSPLSLECTVEGTSNPNLYWYRQAAGRGLQLLFYSVGIGQISSEVPQNLSASRPQDRQFILSSKKLLLSDSGFYLCAWSVEGANVLTFGAGSRLTVL.

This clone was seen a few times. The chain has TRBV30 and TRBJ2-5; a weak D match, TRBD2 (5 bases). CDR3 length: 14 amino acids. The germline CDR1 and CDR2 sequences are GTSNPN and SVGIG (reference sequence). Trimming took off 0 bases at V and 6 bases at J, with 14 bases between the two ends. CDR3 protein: CAWSVSASKKTQYF. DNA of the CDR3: TGTGCCTGGAGTGTGTCGGCTAGCAAAAAGACCCAGTACTTC.

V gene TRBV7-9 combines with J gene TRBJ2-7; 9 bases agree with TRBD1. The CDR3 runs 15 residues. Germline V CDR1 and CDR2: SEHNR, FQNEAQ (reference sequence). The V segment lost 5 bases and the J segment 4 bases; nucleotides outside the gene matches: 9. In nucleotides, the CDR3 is TGTGCCAGCAGCCCGCTGGGACAGGGTCCTTACGAGCAGTACTTC. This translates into CASSPLGQGPYEQYF.

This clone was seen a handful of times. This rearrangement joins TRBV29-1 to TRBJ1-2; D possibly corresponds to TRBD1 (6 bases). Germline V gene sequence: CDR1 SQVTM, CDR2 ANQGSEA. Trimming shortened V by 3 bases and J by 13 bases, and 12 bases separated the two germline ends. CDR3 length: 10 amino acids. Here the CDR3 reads CSVDEGERTF. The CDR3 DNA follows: TGCAGCGTTGATGAGGGGGAGCGCACCTTC.

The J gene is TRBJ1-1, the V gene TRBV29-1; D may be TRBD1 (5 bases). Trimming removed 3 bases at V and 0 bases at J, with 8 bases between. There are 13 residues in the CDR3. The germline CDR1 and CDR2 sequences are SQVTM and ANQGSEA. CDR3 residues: CSVEGLVNTEAFF. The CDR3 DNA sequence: TGCAGCGTTGAGGGGCTTGTGAACACTGAAGCTTTCTTT.

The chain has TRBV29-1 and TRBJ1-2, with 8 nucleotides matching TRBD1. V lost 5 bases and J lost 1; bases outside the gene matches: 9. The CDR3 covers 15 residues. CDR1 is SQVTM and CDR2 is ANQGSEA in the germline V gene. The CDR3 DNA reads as TGCAGCGTTACTGCGGGACAGGCGTATAACTATGGCTACACCTTC. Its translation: CSVTAGQAYNYGYTF.

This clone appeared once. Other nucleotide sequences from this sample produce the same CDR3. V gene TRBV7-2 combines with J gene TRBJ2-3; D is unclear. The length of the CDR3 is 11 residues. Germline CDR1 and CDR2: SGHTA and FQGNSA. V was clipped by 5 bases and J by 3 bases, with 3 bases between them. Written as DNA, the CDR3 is TGTGCCAGCAGCCCGACAGATACGCAGTATTTT. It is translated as CASSPTDTQYF.

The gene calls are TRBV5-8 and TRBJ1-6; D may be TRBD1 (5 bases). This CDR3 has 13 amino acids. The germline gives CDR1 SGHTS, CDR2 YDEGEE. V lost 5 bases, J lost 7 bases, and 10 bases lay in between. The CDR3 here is CASRDKGNSPLHF. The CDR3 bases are TGTGCCAGCAGGGACAAGGGGAATTCACCCCTCCACTTT.

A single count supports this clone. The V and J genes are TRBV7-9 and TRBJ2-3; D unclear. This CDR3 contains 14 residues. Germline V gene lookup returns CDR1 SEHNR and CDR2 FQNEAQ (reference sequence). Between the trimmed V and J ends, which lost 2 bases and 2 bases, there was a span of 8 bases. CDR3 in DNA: TGTGCCAGCAGCTTAATCCCTTTCACAGATACGCAGTATTTT. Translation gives CASSLIPFTDTQYF.

The DNA for the CDR3 is TGTGCCTGGAGTGTAGAGGGGTTCCCGGAGACCCAGTACTTC. Its protein product is CAWSVEGFPETQYF. The chain uses TRBV30 and TRBJ2-5; D is possibly TRBD1 or TRBD2 (5 bases each). Germline assignment: CDR1 GTSNPN and CDR2 SVGIG (reference sequence). V lost 0 bases and J lost 5, with 13 bases in between. The CDR3 is made up of 14 amino acids. The whole variable domain, remainder taken from reference TRBV30 and TRBJ2-5, is SQTIHQWPATLVQPVGSPLSLECTVEGTSNPNLYWYRQAAGRGLQLLFYSVGIGQISSEVPQNLSASRPQDRQFILSSKKLLLSDSGFYLCAWSVEGFPETQYFGPGTRLLVL.

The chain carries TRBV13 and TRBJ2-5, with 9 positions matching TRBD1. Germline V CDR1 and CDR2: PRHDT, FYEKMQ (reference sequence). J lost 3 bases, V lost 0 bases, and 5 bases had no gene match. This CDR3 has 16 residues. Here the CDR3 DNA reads TGTGCCAGCAGCTTAGGCCTTACAGGGGGCGAAGAGACCCAGTACTTC. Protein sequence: CASSLGLTGGEETQYF.

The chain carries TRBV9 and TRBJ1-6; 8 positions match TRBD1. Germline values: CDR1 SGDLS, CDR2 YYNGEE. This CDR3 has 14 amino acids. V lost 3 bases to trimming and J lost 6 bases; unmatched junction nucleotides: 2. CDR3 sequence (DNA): TGTGCCAGCAGCGGACAGGGGCGTAATTCACCCCTCCACTTT. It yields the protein CASSGQGRNSPLHF.

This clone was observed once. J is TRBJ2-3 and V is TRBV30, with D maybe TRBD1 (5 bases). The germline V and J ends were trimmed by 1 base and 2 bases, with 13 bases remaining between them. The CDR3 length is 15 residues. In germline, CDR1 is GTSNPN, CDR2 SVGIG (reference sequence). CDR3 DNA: TGTGCCTGGAGTGCAGGGAACACCCACACAGATACGCAGTATTTT. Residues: CAWSAGNTHTDTQYF.

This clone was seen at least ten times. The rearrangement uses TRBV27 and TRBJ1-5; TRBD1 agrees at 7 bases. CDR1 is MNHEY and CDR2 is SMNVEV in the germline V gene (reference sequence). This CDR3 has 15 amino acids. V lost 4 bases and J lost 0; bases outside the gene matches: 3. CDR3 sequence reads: CASSSTGNSNQPQHF. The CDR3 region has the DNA TGTGCCAGCAGTTCGACAGGGAATAGCAATCAGCCCCAGCATTTT.

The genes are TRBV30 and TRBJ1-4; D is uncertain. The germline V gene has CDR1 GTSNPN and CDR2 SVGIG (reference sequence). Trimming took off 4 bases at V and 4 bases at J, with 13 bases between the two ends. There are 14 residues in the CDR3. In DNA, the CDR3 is TGTGCCTGGACGGGAAAGGAAAGTAATGAAAAACTGTTTTTT. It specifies CAWTGKESNEKLFF.

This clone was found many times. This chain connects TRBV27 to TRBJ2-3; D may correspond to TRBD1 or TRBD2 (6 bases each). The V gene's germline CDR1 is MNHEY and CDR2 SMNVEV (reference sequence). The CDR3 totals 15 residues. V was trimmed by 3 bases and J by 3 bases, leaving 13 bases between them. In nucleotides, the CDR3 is TGTGCCAGCAGTTTGGAGGGCAGGGGTACAGATACGCAGTATTTT. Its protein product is CASSLEGRGTDTQYF.

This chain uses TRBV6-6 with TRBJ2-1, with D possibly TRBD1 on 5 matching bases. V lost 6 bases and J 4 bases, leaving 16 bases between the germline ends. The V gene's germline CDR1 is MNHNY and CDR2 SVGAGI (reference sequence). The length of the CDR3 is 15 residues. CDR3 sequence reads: CASRARANEYNEQFF. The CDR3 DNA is TGTGCCAGCAGAGCCAGGGCGAATGAATACAATGAGCAGTTCTTC.

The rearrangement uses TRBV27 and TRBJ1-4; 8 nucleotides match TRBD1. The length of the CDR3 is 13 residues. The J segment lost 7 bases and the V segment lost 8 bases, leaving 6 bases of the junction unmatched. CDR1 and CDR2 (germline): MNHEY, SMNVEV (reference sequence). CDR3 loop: CASRDRGGEKLFF. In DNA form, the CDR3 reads TGTGCCAGCCGAGACAGGGGCGGTGAAAAACTGTTTTTT.

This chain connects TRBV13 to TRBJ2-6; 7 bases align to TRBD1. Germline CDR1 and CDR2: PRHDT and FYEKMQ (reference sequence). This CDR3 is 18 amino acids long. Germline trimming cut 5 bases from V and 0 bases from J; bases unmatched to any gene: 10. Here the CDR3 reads CASSRKDRTHSGANVLTF. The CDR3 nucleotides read TGTGCCAGCAGCCGTAAGGACAGGACCCACTCTGGGGCCAACGTCCTGACTTTC.

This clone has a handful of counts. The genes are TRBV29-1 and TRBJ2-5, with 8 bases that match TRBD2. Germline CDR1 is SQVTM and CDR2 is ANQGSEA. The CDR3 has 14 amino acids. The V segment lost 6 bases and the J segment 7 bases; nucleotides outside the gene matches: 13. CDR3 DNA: TGCAGCGTCCCCGCCGCGGGGGGACGGGGGACCCAGTACTTC. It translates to CSVPAAGGRGTQYF.